A single sample gave rise to the 2 T cell receptor beta chains below, sequenced in a study of blood T cell repertoires in COVID-19. Measured with immunoSEQ multiplex PCR; TCRdb has only the in-frame clones, and not every one. The sample has some 490,000 clones, around nine tenths seen once. Sequenced input: PBMCs or T cells enriched from blood (not recorded which). The source is a woman in her fifties or sixties who had recovered from COVID-19.

The rearrangement links TRBV27 to TRBJ1-2; tentatively, D is TRBD1 (6 bases). The CDR3 is 15 amino acids. CDR1 is MNHEY and CDR2 is SMNVEV in the germline V gene (reference sequence). V was trimmed by 2 bases and J by 4 bases, leaving 14 bases between them. CDR3 loop: CASSLSPYRVYGYTF. The CDR3 DNA sequence: TGTGCCAGCAGTTTAAGCCCCTACAGGGTCTATGGCTACACCTTC.

This chain joins TRBV19 and TRBJ2-2; no firm D call. Between the trimmed V and J ends, which lost 7 bases and 0 bases, there was a span of 12 bases. Germline values: CDR1 LNHDA, CDR2 SQIVND (reference sequence). The CDR3 totals 15 residues. The CDR3 spells CASTRDMANTGELFF. The CDR3 DNA sequence: TGTGCCAGTACCCGAGACATGGCGAACACCGGGGAGCTGTTTTTT.